This T cell receptor beta chain comes out of a study of blood T cell repertoires in COVID-19. The data were produced by immunoSEQ multiplex PCR, yet TCRdb's version contains in-frame clones alone and is incomplete. The data contain some 80,000 clones, around 81% of them singletons. Per germline, CDR1 MDHEN and CDR2 SYDVKM. This CDR3 is built from 15 residues. V trimming: 5 bases; J trimming: 0 bases; junction bases outside the gene matches: 2. This receptor was taken from an elderly man with acute or convalescent COVID-19. Sequencing was performed on peripheral blood. The chain joins TRBV28 to TRBJ1-4; 8 bases are shared with TRBD1. For the CDR3, the DNA is TGTGCCAGCAGTCTGACAGGGGCAACTAATGAAAAACTGTTTTTT. This translates into CASSLTGATNEKLFF.